Given below is one T cell receptor beta chain in context. The antigen remains unidentified. Measured with immunoSEQ multiplex PCR; TCRdb has only the in-frame clones, and not every one. Here the sample spans around 6,000 clones, 85% to 95% being singletons. The data are from a study of regulatory and conventional T cells in RAG deficiency. The study's findings and limits: Shannon entropy was markedly lower and Simpson indices higher in RAG-deficient patients than control T-cell subsets. Patient subsets had shorter CDR3s; Omenn Treg-Tconv overlap exceeded 90%.

V dropped 4 bases and J dropped 5; count of bases not matched to a gene: 6. Germline loops: CDR1 SGHAT, CDR2 FQNNGV. The CDR3 is 14 residues long. The chain is built from TRBV11-2 and TRBJ1-1; 8 bases agree with TRBD1. The receptor comes from a human donor with RAG deficiency presenting as severe combined immunodeficiency. Input material: CD8+ T cells sorted from blood. The CDR3 protein is CASSSTQGGTEAFF. CDR3 in DNA: TGTGCCAGCAGCTCTACACAGGGGGGGACTGAAGCTTTCTTT.